This T cell receptor (beta chain) comes out of a study of chemoradiotherapy in HPV16-positive cancers. Study-wide results and limits: Non-HPV-specific T cells did not expand in tumors during treatment, whereas candidate HPV-specific clones and E7-related motifs did.

In the case of this clone: Its antigen is unknown.

The data were produced by immunoSEQ multiplex PCR, yet TCRdb's version contains in-frame clones alone and is incomplete. The table lists thousands of clones, roughly four fifths of them singletons. After removal of 6 bases from V and 4 bases from J, the junction contained 7 bases not matched to a gene. Germline V lookup: CDR1 SGHTS, CDR2 YDEGEE. The CDR3 is 14 residues long. Here the sequenced sample was tumor tissue, taken from a patient who underwent chemoradiotherapy. The rearrangement uses TRBV5-8 and TRBJ2-3; 8 nucleotides agree with TRBD2. This clonotype originated in a human donor with HPV-associated anogenital cancer. CDR3 loop: CASKRTSGADTQYF. DNA of the CDR3: TGTGCCAGCAAGCGAACTAGCGGAGCAGATACGCAGTATTTT.